Shown below are 19 T cell receptor beta chains from a single sample sequenced in a study of T cell responses to AZD1222 COVID-19 vaccine (dated by TCRdb to the early 2020s). The meaning of the sample's time point label: baseline before first vaccination. What this sample's treatment or condition label stands for: meningococcal conjugate vaccine given as trial control. The method was the immunoSEQ multiplex PCR assay. The clones in this table, taken by TCRdb from immuneACCESS, are in-frame only. Not every clone is retained; where verified, under half of the shortfall comes from an unresolved V gene, and the cause of the rest is unknown. Within this sample are roughly 120,000 clones, with roughly 85% of them counted one time only. Together, the top ten hold 15% to 20% of the sample. The starting material was peripheral blood, obtained on day 0 of MenACWY control vaccination. The receptors stem from an adult in good health.

The CDR3 coding sequence is TGTGCCAGCCGCAGGGACACCCCCGCCTACGAGCAGTACTTC. Protein sequence: CASRRDTPAYEQYF. The chain combines TRBV6-5 with TRBJ2-7; D is possibly TRBD1 (6 bases). The CDR3 contains 14 residues. Trimming stripped 8 bases from V and 2 bases from J, with 16 bases between. Germline assignment: CDR1 MNHEY and CDR2 SVGAGI.

This clone was observed once. This chain links TRBV9 with TRBJ2-1; TRBD1 matches 8 bases. Trimming cost V 0 bases and J 2 bases; bases outside gene matches: 4. CDR1 and CDR2 from the germline V gene are SGDLS and YYNGEE. The CDR3 extends over 16 amino acids. The CDR3 sequence is CASSVALDRAYNEQFF. The CDR3 DNA follows: TGTGCCAGCAGCGTAGCTCTGGACAGGGCCTACAATGAGCAGTTCTTC.

The chain is built from TRBV10-3 and TRBJ2-1; 13 bases line up with TRBD2. Germline V gene sequence: CDR1 ENHRY, CDR2 SYGVKD. The CDR3 consists of 15 residues. V lost 6 bases to trimming and J lost 7 bases; unmatched junction nucleotides: 6. The CDR3 bases are TGTGCCATCAGGGGGACGGGACTAGCGGGAAATGAGCAGTTCTTC. Amino acid sequence: CAIRGTGLAGNEQFF.

V is TRBV7-9 and J is TRBJ2-1; TRBD2 might be the D (5 bases). The germline V gene encodes CDR1 SEHNR and CDR2 FQNEAQ (reference sequence). The CDR3 is made up of 13 amino acids. Trimming removed 5 bases from V and 5 bases from J, with 10 bases in between. The CDR3 DNA sequence: TGTGCCAGCAGCACCCGGCGGGACAATGAGCAGTTCTTC. Its translation: CASSTRRDNEQFF.

The chain couples TRBV5-4 to TRBJ2-7; 11 nucleotides align to TRBD2. CDR3 length equals 14 residues. The germline gives CDR1 SGHNT, CDR2 YYREEE (reference sequence). V trimming: 4 bases; J trimming: 5 bases; junction bases outside the gene matches: 5. The CDR3 bases are TGTGCCAGCAGCGCCCCTAGCGGGAGGAACGAGCAGTACTTC. Amino acid sequence: CASSAPSGRNEQYF.

This clone came up once. This sequence joins TRBV14 and TRBJ1-2; 9 bases agree with TRBD1. The CDR3 sequence is 16 residues long. Germline CDR1 reads SGHDN; CDR2 reads FVKESK. Trimming cost V 6 bases and J 0 bases; bases outside gene matches: 8. The CDR3 loop reads CASRNSDRGTNYGYTF. Here the CDR3 DNA reads TGTGCCAGCAGGAATTCGGACAGGGGAACTAACTATGGCTACACCTTC.

This clone was recorded only once. This chain links TRBV4-2 with TRBJ2-6; possible D gene TRBD2, 5 bases. Looked up from germline, CDR1 is LGHNA and CDR2 is YNFKEQ. This CDR3 has 20 amino acids. The V end was cut by 0 bases, the J end by 2 bases, with 20 bases between. CDR3 DNA sequence: TGTGCCAGCAGCCAAGAGGACGGCGGGTGGGCCTCTACTGGGGCCAACGTCCTGACTTTC. The encoded protein is CASSQEDGGWASTGANVLTF.

V is TRBV7-8 and J is TRBJ1-2; a weak D match, TRBD1 (5 bases). There are 13 residues in the CDR3. The germline V gene encodes CDR1 SGHVS and CDR2 FQNEAQ. V was clipped by 5 bases and J by 8 bases, with 15 bases between them. The CDR3 spells CASSEAGTYGYTF. The CDR3 DNA reads TGTGCCAGCAGCGAAGCCGGGACTTACGGCTACACCTTC.

V is TRBV5-1 and J is TRBJ2-5; TRBD2 agrees at 7 bases. This CDR3 has 15 residues. Trimming removed 6 bases from V and 5 bases from J; junction bases left unmatched: 13. CDR1 is SGHRS, CDR2 YFSETQ, per germline. The CDR3: CASTLWAGAQETQYF. The CDR3 nucleotides read TGCGCCAGCACGTTATGGGCGGGAGCTCAGGAGACCCAGTACTTC.

V and J are TRBV7-9 and TRBJ2-7; no clear D gene. The CDR3 covers 13 residues. Germline assignment: CDR1 SEHNR and CDR2 FQNEAQ (reference sequence). V gave up 2 bases and J gave up 6 bases, with 11 bases separating them. The CDR3 DNA reads TGTGCCAGCAGCTTACGGCACTTAAGCGAGCAGTACTTC. Translated: CASSLRHLSEQYF. Full variable domain (missing parts from reference TRBV7-9 and TRBJ2-7): DTGVSQNPRHKITKRGQNVTFRCDPISEHNRLYWYRQTLGQGPEFLTYFQNEAQLEKSRLLSDRFSAERPKGSFSTLEIQRTEQGDSAMYLCASSLRHLSEQYFGPGTRLTVT.

The V gene is TRBV11-2, the J gene TRBJ2-7; D unresolved. Germline CDR1 SGHAT, CDR2 FQNNGV. Between the trimmed V and J ends, which lost 5 bases and 3 bases, there was a span of 17 bases. CDR3 length: 15 residues. The CDR3 DNA reads as TGTGCCAGCAGCCAAAGAAGTATTCCCCTCTACGAGCAGTACTTC. This sequence encodes CASSQRSIPLYEQYF.

The rearrangement uses TRBV12-3 or TRBV12-4 and TRBJ2-1, with D uncertain. This CDR3 is built from 12 residues. Trimming shortened V by 5 bases and J by 4 bases, and 6 bases separated the two germline ends. The CDR3 coding sequence is TGTGCCAGCAGTCCCGGGTACAATGAGCAGTTCTTC. It specifies CASSPGYNEQFF.

The chain is built from TRBV5-1 and TRBJ2-3; D call uncertain. The germline V gene has CDR1 SGHRS and CDR2 YFSETQ. The CDR3 contains 15 residues. Trimming took off 4 bases at V and 0 bases at J, with 12 bases between the two ends. This CDR3 reads CASSVGFHSTDTQYF. The CDR3 DNA reads as TGCGCCAGCAGCGTGGGATTTCATAGCACAGATACGCAGTATTTT.

This chain joins TRBV3-1 (or the pseudogene TRBV3-2) and TRBJ2-2, with TRBD1 identical over 7 bases. The CDR3 is 15 residues long. The germline gives CDR1 LGHDT, CDR2 YNNKEL (reference sequence). V was pared by 4 bases and J by 3 bases, with 5 bases of the junction left unmatched. CDR3 residues: CASSRNRGYTGELFF. The CDR3 DNA reads TGTGCCAGCAGCCGAAACAGGGGTTACACCGGGGAGCTGTTTTTT.

The J gene is TRBJ2-1, the V gene TRBV19; 11 nucleotides align to TRBD2. The CDR3 spans 18 residues. CDR1 is LNHDA, CDR2 SQIVND, per germline (reference sequence). V was pared by 4 bases and J by 10 bases, with 18 bases of the junction left unmatched. Here the CDR3 DNA reads TGTGCCAGTAGTACAGTCCTCGTTCTAGCGGGAGGTAGGGGGGAGCAGTTCTTC. It translates to CASSTVLVLAGGRGEQFF.

This chain uses TRBV14 with TRBJ2-1; weak D call: TRBD2 (6 bases). Germline assignment: CDR1 SGHDN and CDR2 FVKESK. V lost 0 bases and J 10 bases, leaving 16 bases between the germline ends. CDR3 size: 15 residues. CDR3 coding DNA: TGTGCCAGCAGCCAAGATGCGGGACCCCTGAGGGAGCAGTTCTTC. Residues: CASSQDAGPLREQFF.

V is TRBV27 and J is TRBJ2-3; D is uncertain. V shed 0 bases and J shed 7 bases, with 8 bases lying between them. From germline, CDR1 is MNHEY and CDR2 SMNVEV (reference sequence). The CDR3 contains 13 residues. In DNA form, the CDR3 reads TGTGCCAGCAGTTTATCCTCGATAAATACGCAGTATTTT. The encoded protein is CASSLSSINTQYF.

This chain links TRBV3-1 (or the pseudogene TRBV3-2) with TRBJ2-5, with unresolved D. The CDR3 is 14 residues long. Germline CDR1 is LGHDT and CDR2 is YNNKEL (reference sequence). The ends were cut back, 2 bases at V and 5 bases at J, with 12 bases in the middle. CDR3: CASSQRGRSETQYF. DNA of the CDR3: TGTGCCAGCAGCCAAAGAGGTCGATCCGAGACCCAGTACTTC.

The gene calls are TRBV24-1 and TRBJ2-7, with TRBD2 as a possible D gene (6 bases). Germline lookup yields CDR1 KGHDR and CDR2 SFDVKD. V was clipped by 4 bases and J by 8 bases, with 14 bases between them. The CDR3 runs to 13 residues. In DNA, the CDR3 is TGTGCCACCAGTGAGGCGGGATCAGGCAAGCAGTACTTC. Translation: CATSEAGSGKQYF.